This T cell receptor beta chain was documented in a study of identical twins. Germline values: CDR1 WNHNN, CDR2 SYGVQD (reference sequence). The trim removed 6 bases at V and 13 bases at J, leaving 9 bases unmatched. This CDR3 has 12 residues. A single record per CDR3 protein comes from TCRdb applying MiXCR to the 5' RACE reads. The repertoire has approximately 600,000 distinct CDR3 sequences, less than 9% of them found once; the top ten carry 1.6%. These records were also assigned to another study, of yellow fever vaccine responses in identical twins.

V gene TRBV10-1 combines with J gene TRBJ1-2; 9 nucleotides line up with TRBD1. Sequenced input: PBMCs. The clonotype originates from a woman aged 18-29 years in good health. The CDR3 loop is CASSHGTGRFTF. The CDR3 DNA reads TGCGCCAGCAGCCACGGGACAGGGCGTTTCACCTTC.